The 18 T cell receptor beta chains given below trace back to one sample, sequenced in a study of CD4 T cells in relation to SARS-CoV-2 and coronaviruses. The unexposed donors gave CD4+ T cells in 2011-2018, prior to COVID-19. After 10 to 11 days of culture, CD4+ T cells were isolated. Their antigen targets remain unknown. Repertoires were generated with immunoSEQ multiplex PCR, while TCRdb's copy carries only in-frame clones and drops some. The sample lists tens of thousands of clones, around three quarters occurring once. Input material: CD4+ T cells from PBMCs, cultured in vitro. These receptors were taken from a human donor in good health.

The chain employs TRBV12-3 or TRBV12-4 and TRBJ1-1; D unclear. The germline V and J ends were trimmed by 5 bases and 8 bases, with 15 bases remaining between them. The CDR3 is made up of 13 amino acids. DNA of the CDR3: TGTGCCAGCAGTCCCCCTGGCTCTGGGGAAGCTTTCTTT. Translating it yields CASSPPGSGEAFF.

This clone was observed a handful of times. The chain links TRBV19 to TRBJ1-2; D gene ambiguous. CDR3 size: 13 residues. The germline V gene has CDR1 LNHDA and CDR2 SQIVND (reference sequence). The ends were cut back, 10 bases at V and 0 bases at J, with 12 bases in the middle. CDR3 in amino acids: CATSPSPNYGYTF. DNA of the CDR3: TGTGCCACATCGCCGAGCCCTAACTATGGCTACACCTTC.

The J gene is TRBJ2-2, the V gene TRBV6-4; D perhaps matches TRBD2 (6 bases). The CDR3 consists of 16 residues. Germline-derived CDR1 and CDR2 are MRHNA and SNTAGT. Trimming cost V 0 bases and J 7 bases, with 15 bases left between them. The CDR3 nucleotides read TGTGCCAGCAGTGACTCTCGGGAGACGGCGGGCGGGGAGCTGTTTTTT. It translates to CASSDSRETAGGELFF.

CDR3 nucleotide sequence: TGTGCCATCAGTGATTCACCGCCGGAGCTCCAAGAGACCCAGTACTTC. It specifies CAISDSPPELQETQYF. This chain joins TRBV10-3 and TRBJ2-5; no clear D. In germline, CDR1 is ENHRY, CDR2 SYGVKD. Between the trimmed V and J ends, which lost 3 bases and 1 base, there was a span of 15 bases. The CDR3 has 16 amino acids.

V and J are TRBV5-4 and TRBJ1-2; 11 nucleotides agree with TRBD1. CDR3 length: 13 residues. V dropped 4 bases and J dropped 6; count of bases not matched to a gene: 2. Germline-derived CDR1 and CDR2 are SGHNT and YYREEE (reference sequence). Here the CDR3 DNA reads TGTGCCAGCAGCCGGACAGGGGGCAATGGCTACACCTTC. Translated, it gives CASSRTGGNGYTF. The full variable domain, with the rest looked up from reference TRBV5-4 and TRBJ1-2, is ETGVTQSPTHLIKTRGQQVTLRCSSQSGHNTVSWYQQALGQGPQFIFQYYREEENGRGNFPPRFSGLQFPNYSSELNVNALELDDSALYLCASSRTGGNGYTFGSGTRLTVV.

The DNA of the CDR3 is TGTGCCAGCAGCTCCCTGGGGGGCAGGATTAACTATGGCTACACCTTC. Protein sequence: CASSSLGGRINYGYTF. The chain is built from TRBV11-2 and TRBJ1-2, with a tentative D call TRBD1 (6 bases). V shed 4 bases and J shed 1 base, with 16 bases lying between them. The germline V gene has CDR1 SGHAT and CDR2 FQNNGV. This CDR3 is 16 amino acids long.

This CDR3 reads CASSGQSYGYTF. CDR3 DNA sequence: TGTGCCAGCAGCGGACAGAGCTATGGCTACACCTTC. The genes are TRBV6-5 and TRBJ1-2, with a weak D call TRBD1 (6 bases). Germline lookup yields CDR1 MNHEY and CDR2 SVGAGI. Deletions cut 6 bases from V and 4 bases from J, with 9 bases between. CDR3 length equals 12 residues.

The chain links TRBV7-3 to TRBJ2-5; TRBD2 is a possible D gene (6 bases). CDR1 and CDR2 (germline): SGHTA, FQGTGA. Trimming pared 4 bases from V and 2 bases from J, leaving 17 bases between. The CDR3 extends over 16 amino acids. CDR3 amino acids: CASSSGIMGGQETQYF. The CDR3 DNA follows: TGTGCCAGCAGCTCCGGCATCATGGGGGGACAAGAGACCCAGTACTTC.

V and J are TRBV11-2 and TRBJ2-6; D call uncertain. This CDR3 comprises 18 residues. From germline, CDR1 is SGHAT and CDR2 FQNNGV. With 5 bases removed from V and 0 bases from J, the gap between germline ends came to 17 bases. In nucleotides, the CDR3 is TGTGCCAGCAGCGCCCTGTACAGACCAAGCTCTGGGGCCAACGTCCTGACTTTC. The encoded protein is CASSALYRPSSGANVLTF. Based on the CDR3 plus reference TRBV11-2 and TRBJ2-6, the full variable domain is EAGVAQSPRYKIIEKRQSVAFWCNPISGHATLYWYQQILGQGPKLLIQFQNNGVVDDSQLPKDRFSAERLKGVDSTLKIQPAKLEDSAVYLCASSALYRPSSGANVLTFGAGSRLTVL.

V is TRBV5-6 and J is TRBJ1-6; no definite D call. Germline assignment: CDR1 SGHDT and CDR2 YYEEEE. CDR3 length: 13 residues. V shed 1 base and J shed 12 bases, with 11 bases lying between them. The CDR3 DNA is TGTGCCAGCAGCTTGAATAAGGACTTACCCCTCCACTTT. Residues: CASSLNKDLPLHF.

The genes are TRBV9 and TRBJ2-3; 7 nucleotides agree with TRBD2. The CDR3 covers 14 residues. Germline V CDR1 and CDR2: SGDLS, YYNGEE. J lost 1 base, V lost 4 bases, and 3 bases had no gene match. CDR3 loop: CASSSRGGTDTQYF. CDR3 in DNA: TGTGCCAGCAGCTCCCGGGGGGGCACAGATACGCAGTATTTT.

The rearrangement links TRBV6-2 or TRBV6-3 to TRBJ2-6; 8 bases fit TRBD1. The ends lost 5 bases at V and 2 bases at J; junction bases unmatched: 8. Germline lookup yields CDR1 MNHEY and CDR2 SVGEGT. The CDR3 is 17 amino acids. The CDR3 DNA reads TGTGCCAGCAGTGATGGACAGGGTAGCACTGGGGCCAACGTCCTGACTTTC. Encoded protein: CASSDGQGSTGANVLTF.

V is TRBV5-1 and J is TRBJ1-1, with D possibly matching TRBD1 (6 bases). The CDR3 is 14 residues long. CDR1 and CDR2 (germline): SGHRS, YFSETQ. V dropped 4 bases and J dropped 1 base, with 11 bases sitting between them. The CDR3 sequence: CASSHRVGNTEAFF. The CDR3 coding sequence is TGCGCCAGCAGCCACAGGGTCGGGAACACTGAAGCTTTCTTT.

The DNA for the CDR3 is TGTGCCAGCAGCTTACGGGGAGGTGGCTACACCTTC. Residues: CASSLRGGGYTF. The chain carries TRBV7-9 and TRBJ1-2; no clear D. This CDR3 spans 12 amino acids. The germline V and J ends were trimmed by 2 bases and 7 bases, with 8 bases remaining between them. Germline CDR1 SEHNR, CDR2 FQNEAQ (reference sequence).

The chain joins TRBV4-1 to TRBJ2-1, with TRBD1 as a possible D gene (6 bases). V lost 1 base, J lost 4 bases, and 17 bases lay in between. CDR1 MGHRA and CDR2 YSYEKL come from the germline V gene. The CDR3 extends over 17 amino acids. This CDR3 reads CASSQAMDSLGYNEQFF. CDR3 nucleotides: TGCGCCAGCAGCCAAGCGATGGACAGCCTCGGGTACAATGAGCAGTTCTTC.

This sequence joins TRBV5-1 and TRBJ2-7; D call uncertain. Germline CDR1 and CDR2: SGHRS and YFSETQ. This CDR3 is built from 14 residues. V gave up 2 bases and J gave up 5 bases, with 14 bases separating them. The CDR3 loop is CASSFLGLVDEQYF. CDR3 sequence (DNA): TGCGCCAGCAGCTTCTTAGGGCTGGTCGACGAGCAGTACTTC.

The chain joins TRBV7-8 to TRBJ2-1; D is unclear. This CDR3 is 13 amino acids long. The ends were cut back, 1 base at V and 4 bases at J, with 5 bases in the middle. From germline, CDR1 is SGHVS and CDR2 FQNEAQ. CDR3 sequence (DNA): TGTGCCAGCAGCTTAGATCAGTACAATGAGCAGTTCTTC. Protein: CASSLDQYNEQFF.

The chain couples TRBV6-2 or TRBV6-3 to TRBJ1-4, with D uncertain. V was clipped by 0 bases and J by 10 bases, with 9 bases between them. Germline CDR1 MNHEY, CDR2 SVGEGT. This CDR3 has 13 amino acids. The CDR3 is CASSYSTSPKLFF. DNA for the CDR3: TGTGCCAGCAGTTACTCGACATCACCAAAACTGTTTTTT.